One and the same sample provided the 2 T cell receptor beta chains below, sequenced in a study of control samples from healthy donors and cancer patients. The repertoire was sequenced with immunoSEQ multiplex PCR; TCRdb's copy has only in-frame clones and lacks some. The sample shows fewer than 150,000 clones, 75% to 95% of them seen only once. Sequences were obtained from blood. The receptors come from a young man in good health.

The chain's CDR3 is CASSVSGGWSYEQYF. As DNA, the CDR3 is TGTGCCAGCTCTGTAAGCGGGGGGTGGTCCTACGAGCAGTACTTC. The chain combines TRBV18 with TRBJ2-7, with 9 bases that match TRBD2. The CDR3 loop spans 15 amino acids. Germline-derived CDR1 and CDR2 are KGHSH and LQKENI. Losses at the gene ends were 6 bases for V and 1 base for J; bases not matched to a gene: 7.

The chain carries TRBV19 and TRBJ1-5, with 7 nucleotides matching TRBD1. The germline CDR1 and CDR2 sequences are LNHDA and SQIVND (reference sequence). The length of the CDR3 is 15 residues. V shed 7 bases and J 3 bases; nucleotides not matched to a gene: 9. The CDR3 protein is CASTADREVNQPQHF. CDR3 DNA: TGTGCCAGTACCGCCGACAGGGAGGTCAATCAGCCCCAGCATTTT. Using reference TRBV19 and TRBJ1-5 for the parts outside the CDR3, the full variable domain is DGGITQSPKYLFRKEGQNVTLSCEQNLNHDAMYWYRQDPGQGLRLIYYSQIVNDFQKGDIAEGYSVSREKKESFPLTVTSAQKNPTAFYLCASTADREVNQPQHFGDGTRLSIL.